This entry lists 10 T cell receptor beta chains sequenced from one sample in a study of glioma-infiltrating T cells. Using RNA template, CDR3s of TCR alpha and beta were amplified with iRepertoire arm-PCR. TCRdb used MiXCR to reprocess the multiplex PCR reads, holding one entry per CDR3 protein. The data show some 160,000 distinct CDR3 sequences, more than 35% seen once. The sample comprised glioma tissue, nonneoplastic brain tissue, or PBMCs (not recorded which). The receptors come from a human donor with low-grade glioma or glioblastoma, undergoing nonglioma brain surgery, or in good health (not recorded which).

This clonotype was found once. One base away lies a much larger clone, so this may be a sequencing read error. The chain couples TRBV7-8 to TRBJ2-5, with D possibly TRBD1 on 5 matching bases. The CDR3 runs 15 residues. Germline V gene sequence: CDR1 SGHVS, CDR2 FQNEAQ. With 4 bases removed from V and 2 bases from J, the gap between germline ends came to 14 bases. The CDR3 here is CASSSRTRVQETQYF. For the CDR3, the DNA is TGTGCCAGCAGCTCACGTACCAGGGTGCAAGAGACCCAGTACTTC.

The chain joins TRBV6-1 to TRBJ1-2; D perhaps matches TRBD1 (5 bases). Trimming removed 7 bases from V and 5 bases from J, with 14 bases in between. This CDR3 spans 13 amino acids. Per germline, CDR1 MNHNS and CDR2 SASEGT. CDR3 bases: TGTGCCAGCATGAGGGGTTATACTTATGGCTACACCTTC. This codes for CASMRGYTYGYTF.

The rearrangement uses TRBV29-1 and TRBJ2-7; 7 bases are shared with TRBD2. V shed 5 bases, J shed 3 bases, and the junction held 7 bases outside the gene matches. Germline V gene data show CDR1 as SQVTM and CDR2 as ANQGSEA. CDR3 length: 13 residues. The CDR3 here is CSVCVAGCYEQYF. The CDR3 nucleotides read TGCAGCGTTTGTGTAGCGGGCTGCTACGAGCAGTACTTC.

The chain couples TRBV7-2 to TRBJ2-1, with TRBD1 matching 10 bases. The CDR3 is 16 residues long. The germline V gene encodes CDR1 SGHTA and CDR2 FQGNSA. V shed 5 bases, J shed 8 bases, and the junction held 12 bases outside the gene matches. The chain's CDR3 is CASSHPVRDRGYEQFF. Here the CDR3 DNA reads TGTGCCAGCAGCCATCCAGTCCGGGACAGGGGTTATGAGCAGTTCTTC.

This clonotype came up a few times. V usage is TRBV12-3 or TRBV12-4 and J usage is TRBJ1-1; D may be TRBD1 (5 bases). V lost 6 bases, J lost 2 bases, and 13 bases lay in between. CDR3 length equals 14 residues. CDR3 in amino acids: CASSRRAENTEAFF. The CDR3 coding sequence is TGTGCCAGCAGCCGCAGGGCGGAAAACACTGAAGCTTTCTTT.

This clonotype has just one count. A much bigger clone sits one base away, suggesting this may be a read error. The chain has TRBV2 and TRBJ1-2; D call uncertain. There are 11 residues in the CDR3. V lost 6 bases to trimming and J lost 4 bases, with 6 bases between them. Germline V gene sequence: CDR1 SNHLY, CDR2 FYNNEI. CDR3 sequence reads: CASRQCYGYTF. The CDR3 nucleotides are TGTGCCAGCAGACAGTGCTATGGCTACACCTTC.

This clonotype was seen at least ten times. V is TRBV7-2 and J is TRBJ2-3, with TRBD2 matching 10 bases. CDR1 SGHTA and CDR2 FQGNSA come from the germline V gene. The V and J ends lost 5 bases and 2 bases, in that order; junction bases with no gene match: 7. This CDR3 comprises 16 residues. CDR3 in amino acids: CASSLRTSGYTDTQYF. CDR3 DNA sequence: TGTGCCAGCAGCCTTCGGACTAGCGGATACACAGATACGCAGTATTTT.

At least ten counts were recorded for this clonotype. The CDR3 protein is CASSLQGTGELFF. The CDR3 DNA reads TGTGCCAGCAGTTTACAGGGGACCGGGGAGCTGTTTTTT. The chain is built from TRBV28 and TRBJ2-2, with D perhaps TRBD1 (6 bases). The CDR3 covers 13 residues. Germline loops: CDR1 MDHEN, CDR2 SYDVKM. Trimming took off 2 bases at V and 5 bases at J, with 6 bases between the two ends.

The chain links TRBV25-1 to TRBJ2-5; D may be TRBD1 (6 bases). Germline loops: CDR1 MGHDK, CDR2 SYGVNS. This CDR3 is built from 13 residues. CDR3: CNSSDSAQGPQYF. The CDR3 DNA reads TGTAACAGCAGTGATTCTGCACAGGGACCCCAGTACTTC. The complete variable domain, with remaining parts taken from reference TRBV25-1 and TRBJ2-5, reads EADIYQTPRYLVIGTGKKITLECSQTMGHDKMYWYQQDPGMELHLIHYSYGVNSTEKGDLSSESTVSRIRTEHFPLTLESARPSHTSQYLCNSSDSAQGPQYFGPGTRLLVL.

The CDR3, as DNA: TGCAGCCCCAGTGGCACGACCACTGAAGCTTTCTTT. Amino acids: CSPSGTTTEAFF. The chain couples TRBV20-1 to TRBJ1-1; D not certain. From germline, CDR1 is DFQATT and CDR2 SNEGSKA (reference sequence). The CDR3 covers 12 residues.